The sample holds many counts of the clone carrying this TCR beta chain. The antigen is not known. The entry originates in a study of early T cells in non-severe SARS-CoV-2 infection. Tagging with unique molecular identifiers was applied to individual cDNA molecules. Using its own MiXCR run on the 5' RACE reads, TCRdb lists one record per CDR3 protein. The sample lists roughly 51,000 distinct CDR3 sequences, roughly 6% seen once, with about 2.7% in the top ten. Study-wide findings and caveats: Database matching using VDJdb favored anti-spike CD8 responses, with private and CD4 specificities left missing.

Trimming removed 0 bases at V and 0 bases at J, with 12 bases between. The germline gives CDR1 WSHSY, CDR2 SAAADI. The CDR3 spans 17 residues. The chain combines TRBV10-2 with TRBJ1-5; no clear D gene. This TCR derives from an adult who was a healthcare worker with PCR-confirmed SARS-CoV-2 infection or an uninfected control (not recorded which). Sequences were derived from whole blood, sampled at baseline. For the CDR3, the DNA is TGCGCCAGCAGTGAGTCGGGAGGGATCAATAGCAATCAGCCCCAGCATTTT. The encoded protein is CASSESGGINSNQPQHF.